This record concerns one T cell receptor beta chain sequence. Division of CD4+ cells produced a CD45RA+ naive subset and a CD45RA-negative memory subset. Looked up from germline, CDR1 is MRHNA and CDR2 is SNTAGT. V shed 5 bases and J shed 0 bases, with 9 bases lying between them. The CDR3 spans 14 residues. These data are taken from a study of shared clonotypes between healthy human individuals. Repertoires were generated with immunoSEQ multiplex PCR, while TCRdb's copy carries only in-frame clones and drops some. Of 2,500,000 or so clones detected, more than 80% appear once; the ten largest clones hold around 0.14%.

This clonotype was obtained from a young man in good health. The chain combines TRBV6-4 with TRBJ2-3; D unclear. Sequenced material: naive CD4+ T cells sorted from blood. Regarding subset: CD45RA+ positively selected. The CDR3 reads CASSMQSSTDTQYF. Written as DNA, the CDR3 is TGTGCCAGCAGTATGCAGAGTAGCACAGATACGCAGTATTTT.